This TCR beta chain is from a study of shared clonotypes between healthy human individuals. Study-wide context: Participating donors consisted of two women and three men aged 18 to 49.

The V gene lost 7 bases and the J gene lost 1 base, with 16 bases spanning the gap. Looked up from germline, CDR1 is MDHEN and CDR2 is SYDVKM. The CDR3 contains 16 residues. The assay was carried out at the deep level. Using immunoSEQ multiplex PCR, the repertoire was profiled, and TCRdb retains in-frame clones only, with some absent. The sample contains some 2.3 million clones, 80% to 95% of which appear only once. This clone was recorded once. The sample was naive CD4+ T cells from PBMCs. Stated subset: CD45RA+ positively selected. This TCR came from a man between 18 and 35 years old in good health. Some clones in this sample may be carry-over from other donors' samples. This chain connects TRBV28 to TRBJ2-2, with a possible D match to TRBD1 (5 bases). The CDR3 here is CASTQIGAENTGELFF. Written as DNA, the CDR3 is TGTGCCAGCACCCAAATTGGGGCAGAGAACACCGGGGAGCTGTTTTTT.